This TCR beta chain was sequenced for a study of response to subunit inactivated influenza vaccine (dated by TCRdb to between 2017 and 2018). Regarding the study in general: Deep quantitative profiling of the T cell receptor repertoire was used in the study to follow responses to a trivalent subunit inactivated influenza vaccine. What the work shows at the level of the full study, not this receptor alone: According to the authors, only a limited number of new T cells may be recruited by each seasonal influenza vaccination.

V is pruned by 8 bases and J by 4 bases, leaving 10 bases of the junction without a gene match. In the germline V gene (reference sequence), CDR1 corresponds to DFQATT and CDR2 to SNEGSKA. The CDR3 goes from the cysteine to the phenylalanine over 14 residues. The entry retains the CDR3 DNA only, 42 bases that are in frame from base 1. Comment on this clonotype: There is no known antigen for this receptor. Qualities for individual bases were not recorded, and no much larger clone is one base off.

Receptors were amplified or captured by RT-PCR. The listed sequencing device is Illumina HiSeq 2500. Clones were called with MiXCR by TCRdb after fastp trimmed the public reads at Q25, and only in-frame beta chains were retained. Rows merge per CDR3 protein into single entries with the most common DNA and genes. In this sample the table shows 300,000 to 350,000 distinct CDR3 sequences, 22% of which occur a single time. The ten largest clonotypes hold approximately 10% of the sample. Sample: PBMCs from blood, taken less than 22 months after vaccination. The chain is encoded by TRBV20-1 joined to TRBJ2-1, and 8 junctional nucleotides match TRBD2. This sequence originates from a man aged 50 to 69 who received an inactivated influenza vaccine. Donor details come from another sample of the same person, matched by shared clones. The nucleotide sequence is given as TGCAGTCTGCTAGGGGTAGCGGGGTACAATGAGCAGTTCTTC. The translation is CSLLGVAGYNEQFF.